The sequence of this T cell receptor (beta chain) was determined in a study of brain T cells in children with intractable seizures. Time point here: blood from clinic visit 5 months post-surgery; TSC patient then seizure free. Only cases whose brain tissue showed the highest T cell transcript signatures were sequenced. Pre-surgery treatment included at least one anti-epileptic drug. J lost 2 bases, V lost 5 bases, and 8 bases had no gene match. The CDR3 is made up of 16 amino acids. CDR1 and CDR2 from the germline V gene are MNHEY and SVGEGT. Sequenced by immunoSEQ multiplex PCR; TCRdb stores in-frame clones only, minus some. Found here are 300,000 to 400,000 clones, about 93% of them singletons; the top ten hold 5% to 7%. The study's findings and limits: Clones missing pre-surgery may reflect undersampling of that blood sample. Patients' HCMV serostatus was unknown; virus specificity rests on CDR3 similarity alone.

Comment on this clone: As yet, its antigen is unknown.

V is TRBV6-2 or TRBV6-3 and J is TRBJ2-1; 8 nucleotides match TRBD1. The sample here was peripheral blood, taken approximately 5 months after surgery. This clonotype was obtained from a boy in the first two years of life with tuberous sclerosis and intractable seizures. CDR3 protein: CASSSGQGPPYNEQFF. The CDR3 DNA reads as TGTGCCAGCAGTAGCGGACAGGGCCCTCCCTACAATGAGCAGTTCTTC.